Each of the 31 T cell receptor beta chains below was sequenced from the same sample in a study of human CD8 memory T cell subsets. Researchers made TCR beta libraries via UMI-labeled 5' RACE. TCRdb processed the 5' RACE reads again and assigns one entry to each CDR3 protein, with no DNA. Seen in this sample are roughly 7,000 distinct CDR3 sequences; the ten most common clones hold approximately 23%. The sample comprised CD8+ stem-like memory T cells (TSCM and TCM) sorted from PBMCs. Described subset: stem-like memory CD8 T cells (TSTEM), CCR7+ PD-1- TIGIT-. These receptors all stem from a human donor in good health.

The chain combines TRBV5-5 with TRBJ1-1. The CDR3 has 14 residues. Germline lookup yields CDR1 SGHKS and CDR2 YYEKEE (reference sequence). This CDR3 is CASSWGESVAEAFF.

V is TRBV12-5 and J is TRBJ2-7; absent DNA, TCRdb's TRBD1 call cannot be checked. Germline CDR1 reads LGHNT; CDR2 reads FRNRAP. The CDR3 is 12 residues long. The CDR3 here is CASGPAGYEQYF.

This clonotype is labeled medium-sized based on frequency. This chain joins TRBV10-2 and TRBJ2-2; TCRdb gives TRBD1 as the D gene, but with no DNA this cannot be confirmed. The length of the CDR3 is 12 residues. The germline V gene encodes CDR1 WSHSY and CDR2 SAAADI. CDR3: CASRQGTGELFF.

The V and J genes are TRBV7-9 and TRBJ2-1; no DNA is available, so the TRBD2 call from TCRdb remains unchecked. There are 14 residues in the CDR3. Germline V gene data show CDR1 as SEHNR and CDR2 as FQNEAQ (reference sequence). CDR3 region: CASRDGLAGGEQFF.

V and J are TRBV28 and TRBJ2-2. Per germline, CDR1 MDHEN and CDR2 SYDVKM. The CDR3 length is 14 residues. CDR3 protein: CASSLVEAGGELFF.

This CDR3 is CASSLSGSIEQFF. The chain employs TRBV28 and TRBJ2-1; the TCRdb call, TRBD2, lacks DNA for checking. Germline CDR1 is MDHEN and CDR2 is SYDVKM. The CDR3 consists of 13 residues.

The rearrangement links TRBV6-6 to TRBJ2-3. Per the germline V gene, CDR1 is MNHNY and CDR2 is SVGAGI (reference sequence). The CDR3 has 16 residues. CDR3 sequence reads: CASSYSGRLGMDTQYF.

By frequency, this clonotype is medium-sized. This rearrangement joins TRBV19 to TRBJ1-5; TCRdb indicates TRBD1, and absent DNA this call remains unverified. The CDR3 totals 17 residues. The germline V gene encodes CDR1 LNHDA and CDR2 SQIVND (reference sequence). The CDR3: CASSIEPIGQSDQPQHF.

This chain uses TRBV29-1 with TRBJ2-7; no DNA is available, so the TRBD2 call from TCRdb remains unchecked. CDR3 size: 14 residues. Germline V lookup: CDR1 SQVTM, CDR2 ANQGSEA. The CDR3 loop reads CSVAPGTGNWEQYF.

V usage is TRBV14 and J usage is TRBJ2-1; TCRdb names TRBD2, which stays unverified in the absence of DNA. Germline loops: CDR1 SGHDN, CDR2 FVKESK. The CDR3 is made up of 16 amino acids. This CDR3 is CASSQGEGLSYNEQFF.

This chain's CDR3 is CASSGRTSGYYNEQFF. This chain links TRBV7-9 with TRBJ2-1; TCRdb's assignment of TRBD2 cannot be checked, as there is no DNA. This CDR3 is built from 16 residues. Germline CDR1 is SEHNR and CDR2 is FQNEAQ (reference sequence).

The chain is built from TRBV6-5 and TRBJ2-3; the D gene TCRdb calls, TRBD1, cannot be checked with no DNA. CDR1 MNHEY and CDR2 SVGAGI come from the germline V gene. The CDR3 extends over 16 amino acids. CDR3 loop: CASRSYRGVGTDTQYF.

This chain links TRBV6-5 with TRBJ2-3; TCRdb lists TRBD1, though no DNA is available to test this call. The CDR3 length is 15 residues. CDR1 and CDR2 (germline): MNHEY, SVGAGI. CDR3 in amino acids: CASSPRAATLNTQYF.

V usage is TRBV12-3 or TRBV12-4 and J usage is TRBJ2-1; there is no DNA to check the TCRdb D call of TRBD1. The CDR3 loop spans 15 amino acids. The CDR3 protein is CASSSPGTGYNEQFF.

V usage is TRBV28 and J usage is TRBJ2-7; TCRdb calls TRBD1, which cannot be checked without DNA. Germline V gives CDR1 MDHEN, CDR2 SYDVKM. CDR3 size: 14 residues. CDR3 protein: CASSYGTGVSEQYF.

This clonotype is deemed medium-sized (0.01 to 0.1%) by its frequency. This chain uses TRBV4-1 with TRBJ2-2. The CDR3 is made up of 14 amino acids. Per germline, CDR1 MGHRA and CDR2 YSYEKL. This chain's CDR3 is CASSQDPGTGELFF.

By frequency, this clonotype is medium-sized. CDR3 amino acids: CASSLEGAYEQYF. J is TRBJ2-7 and V is TRBV28; the TCRdb D gene call, TRBD1, has no DNA to confirm it. The CDR3 is 13 residues long. The germline V gene encodes CDR1 MDHEN and CDR2 SYDVKM.

This chain links TRBV6-1 with TRBJ1-3; with no DNA, the TCRdb D assignment of TRBD1 cannot be verified. The CDR3 is 14 amino acids. In germline, CDR1 is MNHNS, CDR2 SASEGT. The CDR3 loop reads CASTEGTSGNTIYF.

J is TRBJ2-7 and V is TRBV3-1; the D gene TCRdb calls, TRBD2, cannot be checked with no DNA. This CDR3 comprises 19 residues. From germline, CDR1 is LGHDT and CDR2 YNNKEL (reference sequence). CDR3 loop: CASSQDGDSGRAIPYEQYF.

The rearrangement joins TRBV5-5 to TRBJ2-3. CDR3 length equals 15 residues. Germline assignment: CDR1 SGHKS and CDR2 YYEKEE (reference sequence). CDR3 sequence reads: CASSLQLTNADTQYF.

The rearrangement uses TRBV9 and TRBJ2-3; TCRdb names TRBD2, which stays unverified in the absence of DNA. The CDR3 length is 15 residues. Germline CDR1 is SGDLS and CDR2 is YYNGEE. The CDR3 loop reads CASSVSREFWDTQYF.

The chain uses TRBV20-1 and TRBJ1-4; the TCRdb D gene call, TRBD1, has no DNA to confirm it. The CDR3 loop spans 14 amino acids. Germline assignment: CDR1 DFQATT and CDR2 SNEGSKA (reference sequence). The CDR3 sequence is CSANFPGNYEKLFF.

The CDR3 region is CASSYSEYSNHPQHF. The chain carries TRBV6-6 and TRBJ1-5. Germline V CDR1 and CDR2: MNHNY, SVGAGI (reference sequence). The CDR3 contains 15 residues.

The J gene is TRBJ1-2, the V gene TRBV7-4; TCRdb lists TRBD1, though no DNA is available to test this call. Germline V gives CDR1 SGHVT, CDR2 SQSDAQ. This CDR3 is 16 amino acids long. CDR3 sequence: CASSLAGHTLYYGYTF.

The chain links TRBV27 to TRBJ2-1; TCRdb lists TRBD2, though no DNA is available to test this call. Germline lookup yields CDR1 MNHEY and CDR2 SMNVEV (reference sequence). The CDR3 is 14 amino acids. The CDR3 loop is CASSLSTSFAEQFF.

The chain couples TRBV7-9 to TRBJ2-2; TCRdb reports TRBD1, a call that lacks DNA to check it against. Germline CDR1 SEHNR, CDR2 FQNEAQ (reference sequence). The CDR3 is 15 amino acids. The CDR3 spells CASSLDRGTRGELFF.

This clonotype shows up as medium-sized by frequency. The chain has TRBV29-1 and TRBJ2-7; no DNA is available, so the TRBD2 call from TCRdb remains unchecked. The germline V gene has CDR1 SQVTM and CDR2 ANQGSEA. The length of the CDR3 is 13 residues. The CDR3 sequence is CSVESSGRPQQYF.

This clonotype is called large based on its frequency. The chain links TRBV7-9 to TRBJ2-2; lacking DNA, the TRBD2 call made by TCRdb goes unchecked. This CDR3 has 14 residues. In germline, CDR1 is SEHNR, CDR2 FQNEAQ (reference sequence). The chain's CDR3 is CASSLPTNTGELFF.

Considering frequency, this clonotype is medium-sized. The CDR3 loop reads CASSSFTGVNTEAFF. This rearrangement joins TRBV5-5 to TRBJ1-1; there is no DNA to check the TCRdb D call of TRBD1. The CDR3 has 15 residues. Germline V gene data show CDR1 as SGHKS and CDR2 as YYEKEE (reference sequence).

This chain connects TRBV11-2 to TRBJ2-7. Germline values: CDR1 SGHAT, CDR2 FQNNGV. The CDR3 length is 13 residues. CDR3 sequence: CASSPTEEFEQYF.

This chain links TRBV12-3 or TRBV12-4 with TRBJ2-1; the D call of TRBD1 rests on TCRdb alone, since no DNA is present to check it. The CDR3 length is 15 residues. The CDR3 sequence is CASSFPGTADNEQFF.